The rows below give T cell receptor beta chains drawn from one sample of a study of CD8 T cells in Susac syndrome. TCRdb passed the immunoSEQ multiplex PCR reads through MiXCR, listing each CDR3 protein once. The table lists roughly 84,000 distinct CDR3 sequences, 95% to 97% of them singletons. Sequenced sample: CD8+ T cells from PBMCs. Receptors were obtained from a human donor with Susac syndrome. Each CDR3 is given with its conserved first and last residue. A D gene is named only where the DNA matches it firmly. Only some rows state a clone size, as once, few, many or a class for expanded clones.

CDR3 length,D gene,V gene,clone size,J gene,CDR3 DNA,CDR3 protein
13,TRBD2,TRBV30,-,TRBJ2-7,TGTGCCTGGAACCTAGCGGGAATCTACGAGCAGTACTTC,CAWNLAGIYEQYF
14,TRBD1,TRBV6-5,-,TRBJ2-1,TGTGCCAGCAGAGGACAGGGGAGCTACAATGAGCAGTTCTTC,CASRGQGSYNEQFF
14,-,TRBV5-1,-,TRBJ1-2,TGCGCCAGCAGGGAGGGCGCGGGTAACTATGGCTACACCTTC,CASREGAGNYGYTF
18,-,TRBV18,-,TRBJ1-1,TGTGCCAGCTCACCATCCAACTGGGACACCACCGCCGGCACTGAAGCTTTCTTT,CASSPSNWDTTAGTEAFF
13,-,TRBV7-3,-,TRBJ2-5,TGTGCCAGCAGCTCCGGTCCTGAAGAGACCCAGTACTTC,CASSSGPEETQYF
11,-,TRBV29-1,-,TRBJ1-1,TGCAGCGTTGAAGATCGCGGTGAAGCTTTCTTT,CSVEDRGEAFF
17,-,TRBV5-4,-,TRBJ1-2,TGTGCCAGCAGCTCGCTGAGGACAAGAAACCAAAACTATGGCTACACCTTC,CASSSLRTRNQNYGYTF
19,-,TRBV7-6,-,TRBJ2-1,TGTGCCAGCAGCTTAGAAGGTACAGCCGCAGGGCCCTCCTACAATGAGCAGTTCTTC,CASSLEGTAAGPSYNEQFF
15,TRBD1,TRBV12-3/TRBV12-4,-,TRBJ2-7,TGTGCCAGCACCAGATCCGGGACAGGGGCGTACGAGCAGTACTTC,CASTRSGTGAYEQYF
13,-,TRBV12-3/TRBV12-4,-,TRBJ2-1,TGTGCCAGCAGTTTAGTCTTAGCTCGAGGGGAGTTCTTC,CASSLVLARGEFF
13,-,TRBV13,-,TRBJ2-1,TGTGCCAGCAGCTCCGACAGATACAATGAGCAGTTCTTC,CASSSDRYNEQFF
19,-,TRBV15,-,TRBJ2-3,TGTGCCACCAGCAGAGAGTATCAGGACCGAACCGCCAGCACAGATACGCAGTATTTT,CATSREYQDRTASTDTQYF
16,-,TRBV9,-,TRBJ1-1,TGTGCCAGCAGCGGAAGGGGCATGTCGGAACTAGGTGAAGCTTTCTTT,CASSGRGMSELGEAFF
14,-,TRBV19,-,TRBJ1-5,TGTGCCAGTAGTATCTTCGACAACGATCAGCCCCAGCATTTT,CASSIFDNDQPQHF
16,-,TRBV5-1,-,TRBJ1-2,TGCGCCAGCAGCTTGGAGCCGGGGCCGGAAAACTATGGCTACACCTTC,CASSLEPGPENYGYTF
14,-,TRBV5-1,-,TRBJ2-3,TGCGCCAGCAGCTTCGCGGTAGGCACAGATACGCAGTATTTT,CASSFAVGTDTQYF
19,-,TRBV2,once,TRBJ1-5,TGTGCCAGCAGTGTGACGAAGGGGGGCGCGGAATATAGCAATCAGCCCCAGCATTTT,CASSVTKGGAEYSNQPQHF
8,-,TRBV29-1,-,TRBJ1-2,TGCAGCGTTGGCGGCTACACCTTC,CSVGGYTF
13,-,TRBV28,-,TRBJ2-5,TGTGCCACCGATAAGGAGTACCAAGAGACCCAGTACTTC,CATDKEYQETQYF
17,TRBD2,TRBV29-1,-,TRBJ2-1,TGCAGCGCTGGGAGAGGACTAGCGGGTAGAGAAGCCAATGAGCAGTTCTTC,CSAGRGLAGREANEQFF
14,-,TRBV24-1,-,TRBJ1-2,TGTGCCACCAGTGATCCGACAGGCCTACGCGGCTACACCTTC,CATSDPTGLRGYTF
17,-,TRBV7-2,-,TRBJ2-1,TGTGCCAGCAGCTACCTACTCGGTTCGGGGGCTGACAATGAGCAGTTCTTC,CASSYLLGSGADNEQFF
14,-,TRBV5-1,-,TRBJ1-1,TGCGCCAGCAGCTTTGGAGGGGTGGGCACTGAAGCTTTCTTT,CASSFGGVGTEAFF
15,-,TRBV5-6,once,TRBJ2-7,TGTGCCAGCAGCGATTCGGGTGAAGGGTGGTACGAGCAGTACTTC,CASSDSGEGWYEQYF
18,-,TRBV4-1,-,TRBJ1-3,TGCGCCAGCAGCCAAGATCAGTACCGAGCTCTTACTGGAAACACCATATATTTT,CASSQDQYRALTGNTIYF
13,-,TRBV7-9,-,TRBJ1-1,TGTGCCAGCAGCGAGGACAGTGACACTGAAGCTTTCTTT,CASSEDSDTEAFF
13,-,TRBV29-1,few,TRBJ2-1,TGCAGCGTTTTGGGGGGCTCCTACAATGAGCAGTTCTTC,CSVLGGSYNEQFF
13,TRBD1,TRBV12-3/TRBV12-4,-,TRBJ2-7,TGTGCCAGCAGTTTCCTGACAGGGTACGAGCAGTACTTC,CASSFLTGYEQYF
17,-,TRBV15,-,TRBJ2-6,TGTGCCACCAGCAGAGATGTAGGGGGGCCTGGGGCCAACGTCCTGACTTTC,CATSRDVGGPGANVLTF
10,-,TRBV2,once,TRBJ1-1,TGTGCCAGCGTGGTTCGAGAGGCTTTCTTT,CASVVREAFF
15,-,TRBV15,-,TRBJ2-7,TGTGCCACCAGCAGAGTTACAGACGTCTCCTACGAGCAGTACTTC,CATSRVTDVSYEQYF
15,-,TRBV7-9,-,TRBJ2-4,TGTGCCAGCAGCTCCGACGGAATAGCCAAAAACATTCAGTACTTC,CASSSDGIAKNIQYF
14,TRBD1,TRBV7-9,-,TRBJ2-3,TGTGCCAGCACCTTGGACAGGGTGGCAGATACGCAGTATTTT,CASTLDRVADTQYF
16,TRBD1,TRBV3-1,-,TRBJ2-7,TGTGCCAGCAGCCCGGAGGCCGGGACAGGGTCCTACGAGCAGTACTTC,CASSPEAGTGSYEQYF
14,-,TRBV27,-,TRBJ1-6,TGTGCCAGCAGTTGGAGCTCCTATAATTCACCCCTCCACTTT,CASSWSSYNSPLHF
15,TRBD2,TRBV27,-,TRBJ2-3,TGTGCCAGCAGCCAGAGCGGGGCGATCACAGATACGCAGTATTTT,CASSQSGAITDTQYF
16,TRBD2,TRBV9,-,TRBJ2-5,TGTGCCAGCAGCGTAGAGGGAGCGGGGCTACAAGAGACCCAGTACTTC,CASSVEGAGLQETQYF
14,-,TRBV20-1,once,TRBJ2-1,TGCAGTGCTAGTTCCTCGCGACAGAACAATGAGCAGTTCTTC,CSASSSRQNNEQFF
14,-,TRBV27,-,TRBJ1-1,TGTGCCAGCAGTTCGGGGGGCCCGAACACTGAAGCTTTCTTT,CASSSGGPNTEAFF
15,TRBD1,TRBV20-1,-,TRBJ2-1,TGCAGTGCTAGAGGCTGGGACAGGAATCCGGATGAGCAGTTCTTC,CSARGWDRNPDEQFF
13,-,TRBV9,-,TRBJ1-2,TGTGCCAGCGCGGCAGGGAACAACTATGGCTACACCTTC,CASAAGNNYGYTF
14,-,TRBV4-1,-,TRBJ2-1,TGCGCCAGCAGCCAAGTTAGGGGGGACAATGAGCAGTTCTTC,CASSQVRGDNEQFF